Each of the 15 T cell receptor beta chains below was sequenced from the same sample in a study of T cell changes during pregnancy in multiple sclerosis. The data were produced by immunoSEQ multiplex PCR, yet TCRdb's version contains in-frame clones alone and is incomplete. The data show about 20,000 clones, with 88% seen just once and around 7% held by the top ten. Sequencing was performed on CD8+ T cells from peripheral blood mononuclear cells, taken in the third trimester of pregnancy. The receptor source for this set is a female donor in good health, enrolled as a control in a pregnancy study.

The chain carries TRBV23-1 and TRBJ2-5, with 10 bases that match TRBD1. TRBV23-1 qualifies as an ORF whose function is uncertain. CDR3 length: 15 amino acids. The junction had 7 bases not matched to a gene; V was cut back by 7 bases and J by 2 bases. Written as DNA, the CDR3 is TGCGCCAGCACCGAGACAGGGGGCATGCAAGAGACCCAGTACTTC. Translation gives CASTETGGMQETQYF.

This chain uses TRBV28 with TRBJ1-3; a possible D gene is TRBD1 (6 bases). There are 15 residues in the CDR3. Germline values: CDR1 MDHEN, CDR2 SYDVKM. Between the trimmed V and J ends, which lost 7 bases and 4 bases, there was a span of 17 bases. The CDR3 region has the DNA TGTGCCAGCACAATTTCCCTGGACAGAGGAAACACCATATATTTT. Its translation: CASTISLDRGNTIYF.

The rearrangement joins TRBV29-1 to TRBJ1-6; D may be TRBD1 (5 bases). This CDR3 spans 13 amino acids. Trimming took off 4 bases at V and 7 bases at J, with 11 bases between the two ends. Germline-derived CDR1 and CDR2 are SQVTM and ANQGSEA. CDR3 region: CSVATDNNSPLHF. CDR3 DNA: TGCAGCGTTGCGACAGACAACAATTCACCCCTCCACTTT.

The gene calls are TRBV10-3 and TRBJ2-1, with TRBD1 identical over 7 bases. The CDR3 is 17 residues long. V was pared by 7 bases and J by 1 base, with 13 bases of the junction left unmatched. The germline gives CDR1 ENHRY, CDR2 SYGVKD. CDR3 sequence reads: CAITDSPTGRSYNEQFF. The CDR3, as DNA: TGTGCCATCACTGATTCGCCGACAGGGAGATCCTACAATGAGCAGTTCTTC.

The CDR3, as DNA: TGTGCCAGCAGCCCGGCCCCGACAGAGAACACTGAAGCTTTCTTT. This gives the protein CASSPAPTENTEAFF. This chain links TRBV7-8 with TRBJ1-1; possibly TRBD1 for D (5 bases). The germline V and J ends were trimmed by 5 bases and 1 base, with 14 bases remaining between them. The CDR3 consists of 15 residues. Germline CDR1 SGHVS, CDR2 FQNEAQ.

Only a few counts were recorded for this clone. The chain recombines TRBV6-4 with TRBJ2-3; the match to TRBD2 covers 7 bases. Germline CDR1 and CDR2: MRHNA and SNTAGT. This CDR3 is built from 13 residues. V was pared by 5 bases and J by 3 bases, with 2 bases of the junction left unmatched. CDR3 amino acids: CASSNSGTDTQYF. The CDR3 region has the DNA TGTGCCAGCAGTAATAGCGGGACAGATACGCAGTATTTT.

The chain joins TRBV2 to TRBJ1-2; 8 bases are shared with TRBD1. V was clipped by 7 bases and J by 4 bases; unmatched bases: 23. Germline-derived CDR1 and CDR2 are SNHLY and FYNNEI. This CDR3 is built from 19 residues. CDR3 region: CASIGPRRGLQTRGYGYTF. The CDR3 nucleotides are TGTGCCAGCATAGGGCCACGCAGGGGGCTCCAAACCCGGGGCTATGGCTACACCTTC.

The V call is TRBV28, the J call TRBJ2-7, with 10 bases fitting TRBD1. This CDR3 contains 15 residues. CDR1 MDHEN and CDR2 SYDVKM come from the germline V gene. V lost 3 bases to trimming and J lost 1 base; unmatched junction nucleotides: 3. CDR3 nucleotides: TGTGCCAGCAGTTTTAGGGACAGGGGATCCTACGAGCAGTACTTC. It specifies CASSFRDRGSYEQYF.

The V and J genes are TRBV2 and TRBJ2-7, with 7 bases that match TRBD1. Germline CDR1 SNHLY, CDR2 FYNNEI. Trimming removed 0 bases from V and 2 bases from J; junction bases left unmatched: 7. CDR3 length: 16 residues. The CDR3 here is CASSEAQGDGTYEQYF. In nucleotides, the CDR3 is TGTGCCAGCAGTGAAGCGCAGGGGGACGGAACCTACGAGCAGTACTTC.

This chain joins TRBV5-5 and TRBJ2-5, with D possibly TRBD1 on 5 matching bases. The CDR3 consists of 12 residues. The V and J ends lost 7 bases and 3 bases respectively, with 10 bases between them. Germline-derived CDR1 and CDR2 are SGHKS and YYEKEE (reference sequence). CDR3 residues: CASGATEETQYF. CDR3 DNA: TGTGCCAGCGGGGCGACAGAAGAGACCCAGTACTTC.

CDR3 in DNA: TGTGCCAGCAGCTTAGGGGCGGGAGGGCCTTACAATGAGCAGTTCTTC. Protein product: CASSLGAGGPYNEQFF. The J gene is TRBJ2-1, the V gene TRBV7-9; 9 bases map to TRBD2. The ends lost 1 base at V and 4 bases at J; junction bases unmatched: 5. Germline V gene lookup returns CDR1 SEHNR and CDR2 FQNEAQ (reference sequence). The length of the CDR3 is 16 residues. Combining the CDR3 with reference TRBV7-9 and TRBJ2-1 gives the whole variable domain DTGVSQNPRHKITKRGQNVTFRCDPISEHNRLYWYRQTLGQGPEFLTYFQNEAQLEKSRLLSDRFSAERPKGSFSTLEIQRTEQGDSAMYLCASSLGAGGPYNEQFFGPGTRLTVL.

The chain joins TRBV27 to TRBJ2-6; no firm D call. The CDR3 is 16 residues long. V lost 3 bases, J lost 4 bases, and 13 bases lay in between. In germline, CDR1 is MNHEY, CDR2 SMNVEV (reference sequence). Written as DNA, the CDR3 is TGTGCCAGCAGTTTTGTGTGGGCGCACGGGGCCAACGTCCTGACTTTC. Protein product: CASSFVWAHGANVLTF. The full variable domain, rest sourced from reference TRBV27 and TRBJ2-6, is EAQVTQNPRYLITVTGKKLTVTCSQNMNHEYMSWYRQDPGLGLRQIYYSMNVEVTDKGDVPEGYKVSRKEKRNFPLILESPSPNQTSLYFCASSFVWAHGANVLTFGAGSRLTVL.

The rearrangement joins TRBV2 to TRBJ2-5, with a weak D call TRBD1 (5 bases). Germline lookup yields CDR1 SNHLY and CDR2 FYNNEI. V gave up 0 bases and J gave up 4 bases, with 12 bases separating them. The CDR3 is made up of 15 amino acids. CDR3 protein: CASSEASRGRETQYF. CDR3 nucleotide sequence: TGTGCCAGCAGTGAAGCCTCAAGGGGAAGAGAGACCCAGTACTTC. Using reference TRBV2 and TRBJ2-5 for the parts outside the CDR3, the full variable domain is EPEVTQTPSHQVTQMGQEVILRCVPISNHLYFYWYRQILGQKVEFLVSFYNNEISEKSEIFDDQFSVERPDGSNFTLKIRSTKLEDSAMYFCASSEASRGRETQYFGPGTRLLVL.

V is TRBV4-1 and J is TRBJ2-7; D might be TRBD2 (5 bases). The V end was cut by 1 base, the J end by 3 bases, with 10 bases between. The CDR3 runs 14 residues. CDR1 is MGHRA, CDR2 YSYEKL, per germline. CDR3 nucleotides: TGCGCCAGCAGCCAAGGGTGGGGAGACTACGAGCAGTACTTC. It specifies CASSQGWGDYEQYF.

V is TRBV28 and J is TRBJ2-7; 7 nucleotides agree with TRBD2. After removal of 7 bases from V and 7 bases from J, the junction contained 16 bases not matched to a gene. Germline CDR1 reads MDHEN; CDR2 reads SYDVKM. This CDR3 is 15 amino acids long. The CDR3 region has the DNA TGTGCCAGCACCCCAGGGAGGGAGCCCCCTGGGGAGCAGTACTTC. It codes for CASTPGREPPGEQYF.